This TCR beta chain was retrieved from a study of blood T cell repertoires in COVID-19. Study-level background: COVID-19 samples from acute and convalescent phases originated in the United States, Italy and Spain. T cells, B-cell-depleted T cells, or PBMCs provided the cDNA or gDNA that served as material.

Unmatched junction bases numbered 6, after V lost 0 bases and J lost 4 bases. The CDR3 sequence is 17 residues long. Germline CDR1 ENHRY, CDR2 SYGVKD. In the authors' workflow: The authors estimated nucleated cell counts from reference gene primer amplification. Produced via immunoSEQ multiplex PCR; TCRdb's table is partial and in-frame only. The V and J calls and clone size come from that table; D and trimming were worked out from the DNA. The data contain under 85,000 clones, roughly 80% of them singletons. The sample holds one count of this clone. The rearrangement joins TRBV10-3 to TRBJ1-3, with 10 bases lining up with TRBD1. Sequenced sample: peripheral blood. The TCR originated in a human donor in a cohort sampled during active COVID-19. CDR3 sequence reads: CAISESWGQGSGNTIYF. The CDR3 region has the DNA TGTGCCATCAGTGAGTCTTGGGGACAGGGGTCAGGAAACACCATATATTTT.